Presented here are 21 T cell receptor beta chains from one specimen sequenced in a study of shared T cell receptors in the human thymus. The protocol was immunoSEQ multiplex PCR, while the TCRdb copy is restricted to in-frame clones and leaves out a portion. Altogether about 380,000 clones are present, approximately 95% being singletons, with the ten largest covering about 0.02%. Sequenced input: thymocytes. The receptors were sampled from a human donor.

The J gene is TRBJ1-3, the V gene TRBV4-1; D is undetermined. The germline gives CDR1 MGHRA, CDR2 YSYEKL. CDR3 size: 20 residues. Trimming cost V 2 bases and J 0 bases, with 23 bases left between them. This chain's CDR3 is CASSQSPHYVGVGSGNTIYF. DNA for the CDR3: TGCGCCAGCAGCCAATCCCCTCACTATGTCGGGGTGGGCTCTGGAAACACCATATATTTT.

V usage is TRBV7-9 and J usage is TRBJ2-5; D is perhaps TRBD2 (6 bases). This CDR3 region has 16 residues. Germline assignment: CDR1 SEHNR and CDR2 FQNEAQ (reference sequence). Trimming cost V 1 base and J 0 bases, with 12 bases left between them. The CDR3 here is CASSLVVERDQETQYF. In DNA form, the CDR3 reads TGTGCCAGCAGCTTAGTTGTAGAGCGGGACCAAGAGACCCAGTACTTC.

V gene TRBV30 combines with J gene TRBJ2-7, with D hard to call. This CDR3 has 9 amino acids. The germline gives CDR1 GTSNPN, CDR2 SVGIG (reference sequence). V lost 6 bases and J 3 bases, leaving 3 bases between the germline ends. The CDR3 DNA reads TGTGCCTGCTGCTACGAGCAGTACTTC. It specifies CACCYEQYF.

V and J are TRBV20-1 and TRBJ1-2; a possible D gene is TRBD1 (6 bases). The CDR3 totals 10 residues. V was pared by 5 bases and J by 6 bases, with 7 bases between. Germline CDR1 and CDR2: DFQATT and SNEGSKA (reference sequence). CDR3 amino acids: CSAGDNGYTF. As DNA, the CDR3 is TGCAGTGCTGGGGACAATGGCTACACCTTC.

The chain carries TRBV14 and TRBJ1-1, with D perhaps matching TRBD1 (5 bases). The CDR3 is 15 residues long. Looked up from germline, CDR1 is SGHDN and CDR2 is FVKESK. V was shortened by 4 bases and J by 1 base, with 13 bases between the two germline ends. Here the CDR3 DNA reads TGTGCCAGCAGCCTTTCCACCAGGGAGAACACTGAAGCTTTCTTT. It translates to CASSLSTRENTEAFF.

V is TRBV27 and J is TRBJ1-1; a weak D match, TRBD1 (6 bases). In germline, CDR1 is MNHEY, CDR2 SMNVEV (reference sequence). The CDR3 extends over 20 amino acids. The ends were cut back, 0 bases at V and 1 base at J, with 24 bases in the middle. The CDR3 nucleotides read TGTGCCAGCAGTTTATCACCTCCCCAGGGGACGGGGGCATCGAACACTGAAGCTTTCTTT. The encoded protein is CASSLSPPQGTGASNTEAFF.

The chain is built from TRBV7-9 and TRBJ2-5; 10 nucleotides match TRBD1. This CDR3 contains 15 residues. V lost 5 bases and J lost 5; bases outside the gene matches: 8. Germline V gene data show CDR1 as SEHNR and CDR2 as FQNEAQ (reference sequence). The CDR3 nucleotides read TGTGCCAGCAGCCCCCGACAGGGGGCGAGGGAGACCCAGTACTTC. Translating it yields CASSPRQGARETQYF. Complete variable domain (other parts from reference TRBV7-9 and TRBJ2-5): DTGVSQNPRHKITKRGQNVTFRCDPISEHNRLYWYRQTLGQGPEFLTYFQNEAQLEKSRLLSDRFSAERPKGSFSTLEIQRTEQGDSAMYLCASSPRQGARETQYFGPGTRLLVL.

The genes are TRBV15 and TRBJ2-3; D might be TRBD1 (6 bases). V lost 5 bases and J 4 bases, leaving 13 bases between the germline ends. This CDR3 is 14 amino acids long. The V gene's germline CDR1 is LNHNV and CDR2 YYDKDF (reference sequence). The CDR3 reads CATSSQQGADTQYF. DNA for the CDR3: TGTGCCACCAGCTCGCAACAGGGTGCAGATACGCAGTATTTT. Full variable domain (outside the CDR3, taken from reference TRBV15 and TRBJ2-3): DAMVIQNPRYQVTQFGKPVTLSCSQTLNHNVMYWYQQKSSQAPKLLFHYYDKDFNNEADTPDNFQSRRPNTSFCFLDIRSPGLGDTAMYLCATSSQQGADTQYFGPGTRLTVL.

The chain employs TRBV4-1 and TRBJ1-1; D perhaps matches TRBD1 (5 bases). The V and J ends lost 2 bases and 4 bases respectively, with 20 bases between them. The CDR3 is 17 amino acids. CDR1 MGHRA and CDR2 YSYEKL come from the germline V gene. CDR3 in amino acids: CASSQWGILDTATEAFF. The CDR3 coding sequence is TGCGCCAGCAGCCAATGGGGTATATTGGACACCGCCACTGAAGCTTTCTTT.

V usage is TRBV9 and J usage is TRBJ1-2; tentatively, D is TRBD1 (6 bases). V was shortened by 0 bases and J by 0 bases, with 12 bases between the two germline ends. The CDR3 runs to 16 residues. Germline loops: CDR1 SGDLS, CDR2 YYNGEE. This CDR3 is CASSVGGGQTNYGYTF. The DNA for the CDR3 is TGTGCCAGCAGCGTAGGTGGGGGCCAGACTAACTATGGCTACACCTTC.

The chain carries TRBV20-1 and TRBJ2-3; D is uncertain. The CDR3 contains 10 residues. Germline V gives CDR1 DFQATT, CDR2 SNEGSKA (reference sequence). Deletions cut 6 bases from V and 14 bases from J, with 15 bases between. CDR3 sequence: CSAHSPLRYF. Here the CDR3 DNA reads TGCAGTGCGCACTCCCCCCTTCGGTATTTT.

The chain employs TRBV10-3 and TRBJ2-1, with 11 bases lining up with TRBD2. Per the germline V gene, CDR1 is ENHRY and CDR2 is SYGVKD. V lost 8 bases, J lost 9 bases, and 6 bases stayed unmatched. This CDR3 comprises 13 residues. CDR3 loop: CAIGLAGGGEQFF. In nucleotides, the CDR3 is TGTGCCATCGGTCTAGCGGGAGGCGGTGAGCAGTTCTTC.

The chain carries TRBV9 and TRBJ2-7; TRBD2 matches at 8 bases. CDR3 length: 13 amino acids. Unmatched junction bases numbered 4, after V lost 3 bases and J lost 5 bases. Germline V gene sequence: CDR1 SGDLS, CDR2 YYNGEE. CDR3 nucleotides: TGTGCCAGCAGCGGGACTAGCCGACACGAGCAGTACTTC. This translates into CASSGTSRHEQYF.

The chain combines TRBV20-1 with TRBJ2-3, with D hard to call. CDR3 length equals 11 residues. Germline V gene sequence: CDR1 DFQATT, CDR2 SNEGSKA (reference sequence). V lost 2 bases and J 8 bases, leaving 8 bases between the germline ends. The CDR3 loop is CSARSVRTQYF. CDR3 nucleotides: TGCAGTGCTAGATCCGTCCGTACGCAGTATTTT.

This chain uses TRBV6-9 with TRBJ2-3, with 8 bases aligning to TRBD2. V was clipped by 0 bases and J by 3 bases; unmatched bases: 2. Germline V gives CDR1 MNHGY, CDR2 SVAAGI. CDR3 length: 15 amino acids. The CDR3, as DNA: TGTGCCAGCAGTTATTCGGCTAGCGGGACAGATACGCAGTATTTT. The encoded protein is CASSYSASGTDTQYF.

The chain uses TRBV19 and TRBJ2-5; 14 bases agree with TRBD2. Gene TRBJ2-7 matches the end of the DNA better, so the J call may be wrong. This CDR3 region has 18 residues. The germline gives CDR1 LNHDA, CDR2 SQIVND (reference sequence). The CDR3: CASSPLPGLAGDSGEQYF. CDR3 nucleotides: TGTGCCAGTAGTCCCCTCCCGGGACTAGCGGGAGATAGTGGCGAGCAGTACTTC.

The count of this clone is one. The rearrangement uses TRBV4-1 and TRBJ2-1, with D hard to call. V was clipped by 0 bases and J by 8 bases, with 11 bases between them. In germline, CDR1 is MGHRA, CDR2 YSYEKL. The CDR3 totals 14 residues. DNA for the CDR3: TGCGCCAGCAGCCAAGATCGGAGTAACGATGAGCAGTTCTTC. Its protein is CASSQDRSNDEQFF.

The CDR3 protein is CASSTGEVRWPQHF. CDR3 DNA sequence: TGTGCCAGCAGTACAGGGGAGGTTCGTTGGCCCCAGCATTTT. V usage is TRBV7-2 and J usage is TRBJ1-5; TRBD1 aligns across 7 bases. The ends lost 6 bases at V and 9 bases at J; junction bases unmatched: 11. The CDR3 is made up of 14 amino acids. Germline CDR1 reads SGHTA; CDR2 reads FQGNSA.

The chain is built from TRBV27 and TRBJ2-1; 8 bases are shared with TRBD2. The CDR3 runs to 17 residues. Trimming cost V 2 bases and J 4 bases; bases outside gene matches: 10. The germline CDR1 and CDR2 sequences are MNHEY and SMNVEV (reference sequence). CDR3 in amino acids: CASSLRGVTSGYNEQFF. CDR3 DNA sequence: TGTGCCAGCAGTTTAAGGGGGGTAACTAGCGGATACAATGAGCAGTTCTTC.

The V and J genes are TRBV6-5 and TRBJ2-2; TRBD1 matches at 8 bases. The V gene end was trimmed by 6 bases and the J gene end by 6 bases; junction bases not matched to a gene: 6. The CDR3 runs 14 residues. CDR1 is MNHEY, CDR2 SVGAGI, per germline. The chain's CDR3 is CASSGQGRPGELFF. The CDR3 DNA reads TGTGCCAGCAGCGGACAGGGTCGGCCCGGGGAGCTGTTTTTT.

The chain links TRBV28 to TRBJ2-7, with a weak D call TRBD2 (6 bases). Trimming shortened V by 6 bases and J by 3 bases, and 21 bases separated the two germline ends. This CDR3 spans 16 amino acids. In germline, CDR1 is MDHEN, CDR2 SYDVKM. The DNA of the CDR3 is TGTGCCAGCAGGACCCAACCGGGACTTCAGGTCTACGAGCAGTACTTC. This encodes CASRTQPGLQVYEQYF.